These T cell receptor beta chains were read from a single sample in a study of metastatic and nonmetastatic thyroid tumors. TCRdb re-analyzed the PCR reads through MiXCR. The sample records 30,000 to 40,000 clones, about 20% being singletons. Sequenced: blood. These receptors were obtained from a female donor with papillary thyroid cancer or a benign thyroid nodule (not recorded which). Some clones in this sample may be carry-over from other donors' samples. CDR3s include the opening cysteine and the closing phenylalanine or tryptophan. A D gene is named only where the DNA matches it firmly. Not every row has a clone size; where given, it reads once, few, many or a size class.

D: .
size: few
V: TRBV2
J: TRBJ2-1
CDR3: CASNRPRDNEQFF
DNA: TGTGCCAGCAATCGTCCTAGGGACAATGAGCAGTTCTTC

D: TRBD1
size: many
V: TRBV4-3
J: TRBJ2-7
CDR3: CASSQDWTGRDEQYF
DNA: TGCGCCAGCAGCCAAGATTGGACAGGGAGAGATGAGCAGTACTTC

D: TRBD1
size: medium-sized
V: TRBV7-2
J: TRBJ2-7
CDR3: CASSFDRDRAYEQYF
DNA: TGTGCCAGCAGCTTTGACCGGGACAGGGCTTACGAGCAGTACTTC

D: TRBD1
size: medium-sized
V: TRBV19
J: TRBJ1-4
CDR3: CASSDTGATNEKLFF
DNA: TGTGCCAGTAGTGATACAGGGGCCACTAATGAAAAACTGTTTTTT

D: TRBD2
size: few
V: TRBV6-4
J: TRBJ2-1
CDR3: CASRTSGFNEQFF
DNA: TGTGCCAGCAGGACTAGCGGGTTCAATGAGCAGTTCTTC

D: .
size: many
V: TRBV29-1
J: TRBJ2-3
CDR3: CSVSRTWGAGTDTQYF
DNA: TGCAGCGTGTCACGAACATGGGGGGCTGGCACAGATACGCAGTATTTT

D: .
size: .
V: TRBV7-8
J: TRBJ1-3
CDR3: CASSLGAPGTGNTIYF
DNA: TGTGCCAGCAGCTTAGGTGCCCCGGGGACGGGAAACACCATATATTTT

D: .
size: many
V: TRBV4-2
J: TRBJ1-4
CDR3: CASSQGTNEKLFF
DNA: TGTGCCAGCAGCCAGGGAACTAATGAAAAACTGTTTTTT

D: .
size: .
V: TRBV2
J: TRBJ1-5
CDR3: CATRKDNQPQHF
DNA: TGTGCCACCCGCAAAGACAATCAGCCCCAGCATTTT

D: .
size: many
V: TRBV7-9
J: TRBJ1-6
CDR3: CASSLAQDHSPLHF
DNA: TGTGCCAGCAGCTTAGCACAGGATCATTCACCCCTCCACTTT

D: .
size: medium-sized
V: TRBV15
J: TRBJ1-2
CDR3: CATSGDRNYGYTF
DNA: TGTGCCACCAGCGGTGACAGGAACTATGGCTACACCTTC

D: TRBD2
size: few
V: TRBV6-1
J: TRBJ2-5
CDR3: CASSPGLAGAQYF
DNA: TGTGCCAGCAGTCCTGGGCTAGCGGGGGCCCAGTACTTC

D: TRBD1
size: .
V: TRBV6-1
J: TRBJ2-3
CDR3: CAPGTGALQTGDTQYF
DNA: TGTGCCCCCGGGACAGGGGCCCTTCAAACCGGAGATACGCAGTATTTT

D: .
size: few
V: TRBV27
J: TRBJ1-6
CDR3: CASSFEPNSPLHF
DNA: TGTGCCAGCAGTTTCGAACCTAATTCACCCCTCCACTTT

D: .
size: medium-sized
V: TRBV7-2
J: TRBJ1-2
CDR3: CASSLTQGGYGGYTF
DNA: TGTGCCAGCAGCTTAACACAGGGCGGGTATGGGGGCTACACCTTC

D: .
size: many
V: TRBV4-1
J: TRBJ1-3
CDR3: CASSQVGSLSSGNTIYF
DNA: TGCGCCAGCAGCCAAGTGGGCAGCTTATCCTCTGGAAACACCATATATTTT

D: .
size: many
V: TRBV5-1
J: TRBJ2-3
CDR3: CASSWGLGTDTQYF
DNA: TGCGCCAGCAGCTGGGGGCTTGGTACAGATACGCAGTATTTT

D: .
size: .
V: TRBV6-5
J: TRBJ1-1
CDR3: CASSYSAGGTEAFF
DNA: TGTGCCAGCAGTTACTCAGCGGGGGGCACTGAAGCTTTCTTT

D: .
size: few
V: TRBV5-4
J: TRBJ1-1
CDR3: CASSLAQSMNTEAFF
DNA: TGTGCCAGCAGCTTGGCCCAGAGTATGAACACTGAAGCTTTCTTT

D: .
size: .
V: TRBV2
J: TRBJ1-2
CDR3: CASSGEANYGYTF
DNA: TGTGCCAGCAGTGGAGAAGCTAACTATGGCTACACCTTC

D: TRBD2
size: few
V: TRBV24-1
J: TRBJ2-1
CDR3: CATSVRGLAGEQFF
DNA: TGTGCCACCAGTGTCCGGGGACTAGCAGGTGAGCAGTTCTTC

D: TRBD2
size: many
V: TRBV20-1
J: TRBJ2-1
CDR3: CSARPGGSSYNEQFF
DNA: TGCAGTGCCCGTCCGGGGGGGAGCTCCTACAATGAGCAGTTCTTC